These 8 T cell receptor beta chains came from one sample sequenced in a study of cytomegalovirus exposure and HLA in healthy donors (dated by TCRdb to 2016 to 2017). Library preparation employed the immunoSEQ multiplex PCR assay. For the multiplex PCR, a mixture combining 60 forward primers for TCR Vbeta segments and 13 reverse primers for TCR Jbeta segments was used. Imported from immuneACCESS, the table was reduced by TCRdb to in-frame sequences with V and J called. These copies leave out some clones; in studies compared against another copy, an unresolved V gene accounts for under half, and the cause of the remainder is not known. The sample yields some 180,000 clones; 78% were counted once. The top ten clonotypes cover approximately 2.6% of the sample. The sample consisted of PBMCs. The receptor source for this set is a female donor in good health and CMV-seronegative.

The chain combines TRBV18 with TRBJ1-2, with D unclear. The ends were cut back, 8 bases at V and 6 bases at J, with 16 bases in the middle. The CDR3 spans 13 residues. Looked up from germline, CDR1 is KGHSH and CDR2 is LQKENI. CDR3 sequence (DNA): TGTGCCAGCGCCCTAGAGGTGGAAGATGGCTACACCTTC. Translating gives CASALEVEDGYTF.

The sample holds one count of this clone. This chain uses TRBV4-2 with TRBJ2-6; 9 bases agree with TRBD1. The CDR3 contains 13 residues. Trimming took 1 base from V and 15 from J; bases not matched to a gene: 4. CDR1 LGHNA and CDR2 YNFKEQ come from the germline V gene. The CDR3, as DNA: TGTGCCAGCAGCCAAGTGGGACAGGGTTCCCTGACTTTC. This sequence encodes CASSQVGQGSLTF.

This clone occurred once. This chain uses TRBV5-1 with TRBJ2-2, with 7 positions matching TRBD1. This CDR3 spans 15 amino acids. Germline assignment: CDR1 SGHRS and CDR2 YFSETQ. V shed 5 bases and J 4 bases; nucleotides not matched to a gene: 8. The CDR3 loop is CASSSYWDSTGELFF. The CDR3 DNA is TGCGCCAGCAGTTCCTATTGGGACAGCACCGGGGAGCTGTTTTTT.

This clone is a singleton in its sample. The chain uses TRBV18 and TRBJ2-2; D possibly corresponds to TRBD2 (5 bases). CDR1 is KGHSH, CDR2 LQKENI, per germline. Trimming stripped 1 base from V and 1 base from J, with 10 bases between. CDR3 size: 16 residues. Here the CDR3 reads CASSPRSGMNTGELFF. CDR3 nucleotides: TGTGCCAGCTCACCACGATCGGGAATGAACACCGGGGAGCTGTTTTTT.

The chain uses TRBV27 and TRBJ2-1; D is possibly TRBD1 (5 bases). With 3 bases removed from V and 2 bases from J, the gap between germline ends came to 11 bases. This CDR3 has 15 residues. Per germline, CDR1 MNHEY and CDR2 SMNVEV (reference sequence). The CDR3 here is CASSFGRAAYNEQFF. CDR3 bases: TGTGCCAGCAGTTTTGGCAGGGCCGCCTACAATGAGCAGTTCTTC.

V usage is TRBV7-2 and J usage is TRBJ2-7, with 8 positions matching TRBD2. Germline loops: CDR1 SGHTA, CDR2 FQGNSA. There are 14 residues in the CDR3. V dropped 5 bases and J dropped 4; count of bases not matched to a gene: 7. As DNA, the CDR3 is TGTGCCAGCAGCCCTCGGGAGGGCGCTTACGAGCAGTACTTC. Encoded protein: CASSPREGAYEQYF.

This clone came up once. CDR3 amino acids: CASSLYASGRGETQYF. CDR3 coding DNA: TGTGCCAGCAGTTTATACGCTAGCGGGAGAGGGGAGACCCAGTACTTC. This rearrangement joins TRBV27 to TRBJ2-5; 10 bases match TRBD2. The CDR3 totals 16 residues. Germline V lookup: CDR1 MNHEY, CDR2 SMNVEV (reference sequence). Germline trimming cut 1 base from V and 5 bases from J; bases unmatched to any gene: 7.

V and J are TRBV28 and TRBJ2-7; 12 nucleotides line up with TRBD1. Germline V gives CDR1 MDHEN, CDR2 SYDVKM. V shed 6 bases, J shed 6 bases, and the junction held 6 bases outside the gene matches. This CDR3 has 14 residues. CDR3 DNA: TGTGCCAGCAGAACCGGGACAGGGGGCTCCGAGCAGTACTTC. Its translation is CASRTGTGGSEQYF.